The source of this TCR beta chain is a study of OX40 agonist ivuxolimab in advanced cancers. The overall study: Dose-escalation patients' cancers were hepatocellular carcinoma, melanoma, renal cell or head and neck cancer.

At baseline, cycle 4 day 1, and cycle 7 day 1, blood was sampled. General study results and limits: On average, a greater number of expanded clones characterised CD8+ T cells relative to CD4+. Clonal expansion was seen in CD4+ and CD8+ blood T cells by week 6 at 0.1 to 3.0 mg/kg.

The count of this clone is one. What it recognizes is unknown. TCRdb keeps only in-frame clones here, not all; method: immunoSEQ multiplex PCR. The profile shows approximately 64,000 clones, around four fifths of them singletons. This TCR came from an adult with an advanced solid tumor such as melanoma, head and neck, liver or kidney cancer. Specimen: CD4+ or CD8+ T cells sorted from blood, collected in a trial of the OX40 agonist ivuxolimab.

The chain's CDR3 is CASRTNLARGEQFF. Written as DNA, the CDR3 is TGTGCCAGCAGGACCAACCTTGCTCGCGGTGAGCAGTTCTTC. The gene calls are TRBV6-4 and TRBJ2-1; D not certain. Germline V gene lookup returns CDR1 MRHNA and CDR2 SNTAGT. V gave up 6 bases and J gave up 9 bases, with 18 bases separating them. CDR3 length: 14 residues.